Shown below are 20 T cell receptor beta chains from a single sample sequenced in a study of blood T cell repertoires in COVID-19 (dated by TCRdb to about 2020). Libraries were constructed by the immunoSEQ multiplex PCR assay. Held by TCRdb, this immuneACCESS table contains in-frame sequences only and omits some clones. Under half of the omission traces to an unresolved V gene where checked; the cause of the rest is unknown. In this sample the table shows around 190,000 clones, 84% of which occur a single time. The ten largest clones represent about 3.3% of the sample. The sequenced sample was PBMCs or T cells enriched from blood (not recorded which). Receptors originate from a woman in her 30s who had been exposed to COVID-19.

This clone was seen once. V usage is TRBV12-3 or TRBV12-4 and J usage is TRBJ1-5; no reliable D call. V lost 6 bases to trimming and J lost 3 bases, with 9 bases between them. This CDR3 is 13 amino acids long. The CDR3 nucleotides read TGTGCCAGCAGCTACAGAGTCAATCAGCCCCAGCATTTT. Translation: CASSYRVNQPQHF.

This clone was seen more than once but under ten times. The chain recombines TRBV15 with TRBJ2-7; D not resolved. The V and J ends lost 0 bases and 3 bases respectively, with 9 bases between them. The CDR3 covers 14 residues. Germline CDR1 reads LNHNV; CDR2 reads YYDKDF (reference sequence). CDR3 nucleotides: TGTGCCACCAGCAGAGATCCAGGCAGCTACGAGCAGTACTTC. It yields the protein CATSRDPGSYEQYF. Full variable domain (missing parts from reference TRBV15 and TRBJ2-7): DAMVIQNPRYQVTQFGKPVTLSCSQTLNHNVMYWYQQKSSQAPKLLFHYYDKDFNNEADTPDNFQSRRPNTSFCFLDIRSPGLGDTAMYLCATSRDPGSYEQYFGPGTRLTVT.

The J gene is TRBJ2-2, the V gene TRBV5-1; the D is unclear. The CDR3 loop spans 18 amino acids. Germline CDR1 and CDR2: SGHRS and YFSETQ. With 2 bases removed from V and 2 bases from J, the gap between germline ends came to 19 bases. The CDR3 sequence is CASSFELARPQNTGELFF. Here the CDR3 DNA reads TGCGCCAGCAGCTTTGAGCTCGCCCGCCCGCAAAACACCGGGGAGCTGTTTTTT. The entire variable domain, with the rest obtained from reference TRBV5-1 and TRBJ2-2, is as follows: KAGVTQTPRYLIKTRGQQVTLSCSPISGHRSVSWYQQTPGQGLQFLFEYFSETQRNKGNFPGRFSGRQFSNSRSEMNVSTLELGDSALYLCASSFELARPQNTGELFFGEGSRLTVL.

The CDR3 loop reads CSARTGGRYGYTF. The CDR3 nucleotides read TGCAGCGCCCGGACAGGGGGCCGCTATGGCTACACCTTC. The chain is built from TRBV29-1 and TRBJ1-2; 11 positions match TRBD1. Germline trimming cut 7 bases from V and 4 bases from J; bases unmatched to any gene: 5. Germline values: CDR1 SQVTM, CDR2 ANQGSEA. CDR3 size: 13 residues.

This clone was recorded a few times. The V gene is TRBV19, the J gene TRBJ1-2, with D possibly TRBD1 on 6 matching bases. The length of the CDR3 is 15 residues. Trimming removed 3 bases from V and 4 bases from J, with 15 bases in between. Germline assignment: CDR1 LNHDA and CDR2 SQIVND (reference sequence). CDR3: CASSISPTGLYGYTF. DNA for the CDR3: TGTGCCAGTAGTATTTCCCCGACAGGACTCTATGGCTACACCTTC.

The J gene is TRBJ1-1, the V gene TRBV9, with no clear D. With 4 bases removed from V and 5 bases from J, the gap between germline ends came to 12 bases. The length of the CDR3 is 13 residues. CDR1 is SGDLS, CDR2 YYNGEE, per germline. The CDR3 region has the DNA TGTGCCAGCAGCTCCGGGGTTGGAACTGAAGCTTTCTTT. Encoded protein: CASSSGVGTEAFF. The full variable domain, in which reference TRBV9 and TRBJ1-1 provide the parts outside the CDR3, is DSGVTQTPKHLITATGQRVTLRCSPRSGDLSVYWYQQSLDQGLQFLIQYYNGEERAKGNILERFSAQQFPDLHSELNLSSLELGDSALYFCASSSGVGTEAFFGQGTRLTVV.

The CDR3, as DNA: TGCGCCAGCAGCCAAGGGCAGGGGGCATACTATGGCTACACCTTC. The encoded protein is CASSQGQGAYYGYTF. J is TRBJ1-2 and V is TRBV4-1; 8 positions match TRBD1. The CDR3 sequence is 15 residues long. After removal of 1 base from V and 3 bases from J, the junction contained 4 bases not matched to a gene. Germline CDR1 reads MGHRA; CDR2 reads YSYEKL.

The chain couples TRBV6-5 to TRBJ1-5, with 8 positions matching TRBD1. CDR1 is MNHEY, CDR2 SVGAGI, per germline. The CDR3 runs 12 residues. With V trimmed by 6 bases and J by 6 bases, 1 base remained unmatched. CDR3 DNA: TGTGCCAGCAGGGGACAGGCTCAGCCCCAGCATTTT. This gives the protein CASRGQAQPQHF.

This clone was seen a handful of times. This chain connects TRBV4-3 to TRBJ2-3, with D possibly being TRBD1 (6 bases). This CDR3 has 17 amino acids. The V end was cut by 0 bases, the J end by 2 bases, with 15 bases between. The germline V gene encodes CDR1 LGHNA and CDR2 YSLEER. CDR3 sequence: CASSQDKKDSHTDTQYF. CDR3 bases: TGCGCCAGCAGCCAAGATAAAAAGGACAGCCACACAGATACGCAGTATTTT.

The V and J genes are TRBV13 and TRBJ1-6; D ambiguous. Germline CDR1 and CDR2: PRHDT and FYEKMQ (reference sequence). This CDR3 spans 14 amino acids. The germline V and J ends were trimmed by 1 base and 7 bases, with 8 bases remaining between them. Here the CDR3 DNA reads TGTGCCAGCAGCTTAGACTATAACAATTCACCCCTCCACTTT. Its protein is CASSLDYNNSPLHF.

The chain links TRBV3-1 (or the pseudogene TRBV3-2) to TRBJ2-7, with 9 bases matching TRBD1. This CDR3 spans 17 amino acids. The V gene end was trimmed by 0 bases and the J gene end by 4 bases; junction bases not matched to a gene: 10. Germline CDR1 LGHDT, CDR2 YNNKEL (reference sequence). Written as DNA, the CDR3 is TGTGCCAGCAGCCAAGAGAAAACCGGGGACAGGGCTTACGAGCAGTACTTC. This translates into CASSQEKTGDRAYEQYF.

V is TRBV2 and J is TRBJ2-3; 13 bases line up with TRBD2. The V and J ends lost 8 bases and 6 bases, in that order; junction bases with no gene match: 14. CDR1 is SNHLY and CDR2 is FYNNEI in the germline V gene. The CDR3 is made up of 17 amino acids. CDR3 sequence: CASDDGRGLAGSDTQYF. Written as DNA, the CDR3 is TGTGCCAGCGACGACGGGAGGGGACTAGCGGGGTCCGATACGCAGTATTTT. The variable domain in full, with the rest retrieved from reference TRBV2 and TRBJ2-3, is EPEVTQTPSHQVTQMGQEVILRCVPISNHLYFYWYRQILGQKVEFLVSFYNNEISEKSEIFDDQFSVERPDGSNFTLKIRSTKLEDSAMYFCASDDGRGLAGSDTQYFGPGTRLTVL.

The CDR3: CASSLGPSNQPQHF. Written as DNA, the CDR3 is TGTGCCAGCAGCTTGGGGCCGAGCAATCAGCCCCAGCATTTT. V is TRBV5-6 and J is TRBJ1-5; D not resolved. Germline lookup yields CDR1 SGHDT and CDR2 YYEEEE. This CDR3 has 14 residues. The V and J ends lost 0 bases and 1 base respectively, with 5 bases between them.

V usage is TRBV6-4 and J usage is TRBJ2-3; D is unclear. Germline CDR1 MRHNA, CDR2 SNTAGT. This CDR3 region has 13 residues. Trimming removed 6 bases from V and 4 bases from J, with 11 bases in between. In DNA form, the CDR3 reads TGTGCCAGCAGGGCCGATGAAGCAGATACGCAGTATTTT. As protein: CASRADEADTQYF.

This clone was seen a handful of times. The chain carries TRBV24-1 and TRBJ2-1; 9 bases fit TRBD1. There are 16 residues in the CDR3. CDR1 and CDR2 from the germline V gene are KGHDR and SFDVKD. J gave up 5 bases and V 2 bases, and 6 bases lay outside the gene matches. The CDR3: CATSDSRRTGDNEQFF. The CDR3 DNA reads as TGTGCCACCAGTGATTCGAGAAGGACAGGGGACAATGAGCAGTTCTTC.

The chain recombines TRBV30 with TRBJ2-3, with 8 bases matching TRBD2. This CDR3 is 15 amino acids long. CDR1 is GTSNPN, CDR2 SVGIG, per germline (reference sequence). The J segment lost 1 base and the V segment lost 1 base, leaving 4 bases of the junction unmatched. The DNA of the CDR3 is TGTGCCTGGAGTGGAAGGCGGGGGGGCACAGATACGCAGTATTTT. Its protein product is CAWSGRRGGTDTQYF.

CDR3 sequence reads: CASSQDGTTAVAFF. CDR3 sequence (DNA): TGCGCCAGCAGCCAAGATGGGACAACGGCGGTAGCTTTCTTT. This chain connects TRBV4-3 to TRBJ1-1; possible D gene TRBD1, 6 bases. CDR3 length: 14 residues. CDR1 and CDR2 from the germline V gene are LGHNA and YSLEER. Trimming left V 0 bases short and J 10 bases short, with 15 bases between.

This sequence joins TRBV18 and TRBJ2-7; 8 bases are a match to TRBD1. The junction had 6 bases not matched to a gene; V was cut back by 2 bases and J by 6 bases. CDR1 KGHSH and CDR2 LQKENI come from the germline V gene. The length of the CDR3 is 14 residues. CDR3: CASSPGQGTGEQYF. The CDR3 DNA follows: TGTGCCAGCTCACCAGGTCAGGGGACAGGCGAGCAGTACTTC.

This chain connects TRBV27 to TRBJ2-3; D is ambiguous. The CDR3 extends over 14 amino acids. Trimming shortened V by 2 bases and J by 3 bases, and 9 bases separated the two germline ends. Germline CDR1 reads MNHEY; CDR2 reads SMNVEV (reference sequence). The CDR3 spells CASSLNRVTDTQYF. The CDR3 DNA is TGTGCCAGCAGTTTAAACCGGGTGACAGATACGCAGTATTTT.

The chain links TRBV3-1 (or the pseudogene TRBV3-2) to TRBJ2-5; TRBD2 matches 10 bases. The V gene end was trimmed by 2 bases and the J gene end by 3 bases; junction bases not matched to a gene: 0. The CDR3 loop spans 14 amino acids. Germline loops: CDR1 LGHDT, CDR2 YNNKEL (reference sequence). DNA of the CDR3: TGTGCCAGCAGCCAACTAGCGGGGGAAGAGACCCAGTACTTC. Protein product: CASSQLAGEETQYF.